One and the same sample provided the 17 T cell receptor beta chains below, sequenced in a study of cytomegalovirus exposure and HLA in healthy donors. Clones were read by immunoSEQ multiplex PCR, and TCRdb kept only the in-frame ones, dropping some. The table includes about 120,000 clones, 85% to 90% detected once. Sequenced sample: PBMCs. The receptors originated from a woman younger than 45 in good health and CMV-seronegative.

The chain is built from TRBV7-6 and TRBJ2-7; D perhaps matches TRBD2 (5 bases). V lost 1 base and J lost 7, with 17 bases in between. Germline assignment: CDR1 SGHVS and CDR2 FNYEAQ. This CDR3 is built from 15 residues. CDR3 in DNA: TGTGCCAGCAGCTTAGAGGCAGTACCGACGGGGGAGCAGTACTTC. This translates into CASSLEAVPTGEQYF.

This rearrangement joins TRBV4-2 to TRBJ2-1; TRBD2 matches at 7 bases. Germline-derived CDR1 and CDR2 are LGHNA and YNFKEQ. V trimming: 6 bases; J trimming: 4 bases; junction bases outside the gene matches: 6. The CDR3 has 14 amino acids. CDR3 protein: CASRGTTTYNEQFF. Written as DNA, the CDR3 is TGTGCCAGCAGGGGGACTACCACATACAATGAGCAGTTCTTC.

The chain is built from TRBV5-1 and TRBJ1-2, with 8 bases that match TRBD1. Germline CDR1 reads SGHRS; CDR2 reads YFSETQ. CDR3 length: 16 residues. V lost 4 bases to trimming and J lost 0 bases; unmatched junction nucleotides: 8. CDR3 bases: TGCGCCAGCAGCCCACAGGGGGTAGGGGCTAACTATGGCTACACCTTC. As protein: CASSPQGVGANYGYTF.

The chain joins TRBV27 to TRBJ1-4; TRBD1 aligns across 8 bases. CDR3 length: 14 residues. V was pared by 2 bases and J by 7 bases, with 3 bases of the junction left unmatched. The germline CDR1 and CDR2 sequences are MNHEY and SMNVEV (reference sequence). The CDR3 loop reads CASSLNRGGEKLFF. The CDR3 DNA reads as TGTGCCAGCAGTTTAAACAGGGGGGGTGAAAAACTGTTTTTT.

This clone was detected once. The chain is built from TRBV5-1 and TRBJ1-4; no definite D call. CDR1 is SGHRS, CDR2 YFSETQ, per germline. The CDR3 has 15 amino acids. V was pared by 4 bases and J by 3 bases, with 13 bases between. CDR3 loop: CASSRTGGSNEKLFF. CDR3 bases: TGCGCCAGCAGCCGGACTGGCGGGTCTAATGAAAAACTGTTTTTT. Based on the CDR3 plus reference TRBV5-1 and TRBJ1-4, the full variable domain is KAGVTQTPRYLIKTRGQQVTLSCSPISGHRSVSWYQQTPGQGLQFLFEYFSETQRNKGNFPGRFSGRQFSNSRSEMNVSTLELGDSALYLCASSRTGGSNEKLFFGSGTQLSVL.

The rearrangement links TRBV7-2 to TRBJ1-2; 7 bases are shared with TRBD1. The CDR3 covers 13 residues. The V gene end was trimmed by 3 bases and the J gene end by 3 bases; junction bases not matched to a gene: 1. CDR1 SGHTA and CDR2 FQGNSA come from the germline V gene. The CDR3 reads CASSLGQHYGYTF. For the CDR3, the DNA is TGTGCCAGCAGCTTGGGACAGCACTATGGCTACACCTTC.

The chain links TRBV4-1 to TRBJ2-7; D not resolved. V shed 0 bases and J shed 1 base, with 13 bases lying between them. The CDR3 sequence is 16 residues long. CDR1 is MGHRA and CDR2 is YSYEKL in the germline V gene. CDR3 loop: CASSQDMEATSYEQYF. In nucleotides, the CDR3 is TGCGCCAGCAGCCAAGACATGGAAGCGACGTCCTACGAGCAGTACTTC.

The chain carries TRBV19 and TRBJ1-2, with D perhaps TRBD1 (6 bases). Germline values: CDR1 LNHDA, CDR2 SQIVND (reference sequence). V lost 10 bases to trimming and J lost 5 bases, with 8 bases between them. The CDR3 consists of 10 residues. The CDR3 bases are TGTGCCACCAGGGGTTATGGCTACACCTTC. Amino acid sequence: CATRGYGYTF.

Concerning this clone: The same CDR3 can be traced to other DNA sequences in this sample. The V gene is TRBV5-1, the J gene TRBJ2-5; TRBD1 matches 9 bases. V gave up 2 bases and J gave up 1 base; unmatched junction bases: 0. There are 14 residues in the CDR3. Germline V lookup: CDR1 SGHRS, CDR2 YFSETQ. Here the CDR3 reads CASSLQGAQETQYF. Here the CDR3 DNA reads TGCGCCAGCAGCTTACAGGGGGCCCAAGAGACCCAGTACTTC.

The chain joins TRBV7-2 to TRBJ1-4; the D is unclear. Deletions cut 5 bases from V and 0 bases from J, with 10 bases between. CDR3 length: 15 amino acids. Germline V lookup: CDR1 SGHTA, CDR2 FQGNSA. The CDR3 DNA reads TGTGCCAGCAGCCCCGAAGGAGCAACTAATGAAAAACTGTTTTTT. It is translated as CASSPEGATNEKLFF. Based on the CDR3 plus reference TRBV7-2 and TRBJ1-4, the full variable domain is GAGVSQSPSNKVTEKGKDVELRCDPISGHTALYWYRQSLGQGLEFLIYFQGNSAPDKSGLPSDRFSAERTGGSVSTLTIQRTQQEDSAVYLCASSPEGATNEKLFFGSGTQLSVL.

The chain has TRBV6-1 and TRBJ2-1, with a tentative D call TRBD2 (5 bases). Per germline, CDR1 MNHNS and CDR2 SASEGT. Trimming took off 3 bases at V and 5 bases at J, with 11 bases between the two ends. The CDR3 extends over 14 amino acids. The CDR3 DNA is TGTGCCAGCAGTGAGCGGGTGCGGGACAATGAGCAGTTCTTC. Its translation is CASSERVRDNEQFF.

This clone was seen a few times. DNA of the CDR3: TGTGCCAGCAGCGCGTTACAAGAGACCCAGTACTTC. Amino acid sequence: CASSALQETQYF. The chain employs TRBV5-5 and TRBJ2-5; D gene uncertain. Trimming shortened V by 4 bases and J by 2 bases, and 6 bases separated the two germline ends. The germline V gene encodes CDR1 SGHKS and CDR2 YYEKEE (reference sequence). The CDR3 runs 12 residues.

This rearrangement joins TRBV4-3 to TRBJ2-1; D uncertain. The CDR3 is made up of 15 amino acids. Germline V gene lookup returns CDR1 LGHNA and CDR2 YSLEER. The V and J ends lost 1 base and 1 base respectively, with 8 bases between them. The CDR3 DNA is TGCGCCAGCAGCCAAGTAGCAGCGTCCTACAATGAGCAGTTCTTC. Translated: CASSQVAASYNEQFF.

V is TRBV25-1 and J is TRBJ2-5; a weak D match, TRBD2 (6 bases). The CDR3 runs 14 residues. Trimming shortened V by 3 bases and J by 7 bases, and 15 bases separated the two germline ends. The V gene's germline CDR1 is MGHDK and CDR2 SYGVNS. The CDR3 DNA sequence: TGTGCCAGCAGTGATTCAGGGCCCGGGGGGACCCAGTACTTC. Protein product: CASSDSGPGGTQYF.

This chain uses TRBV27 with TRBJ2-1, with 8 nucleotides matching TRBD2. The V segment lost 8 bases and the J segment 4 bases; nucleotides outside the gene matches: 7. The germline CDR1 and CDR2 sequences are MNHEY and SMNVEV (reference sequence). The CDR3 has 14 amino acids. The CDR3 DNA follows: TGTGCCAGCGGTCTGGCGGGGGGTTACAATGAGCAGTTCTTC. Translated: CASGLAGGYNEQFF.

The gene calls are TRBV28 and TRBJ2-3, with 10 bases aligning to TRBD1. The CDR3 runs to 16 residues. CDR1 is MDHEN, CDR2 SYDVKM, per germline. V dropped 5 bases and J dropped 1; count of bases not matched to a gene: 6. In nucleotides, the CDR3 is TGTGCCAGCAGTCCAACCGGGACAGGGGGCACAGATACGCAGTATTTT. Amino acids: CASSPTGTGGTDTQYF.

This chain joins TRBV6-1 and TRBJ1-4, with 9 bases matching TRBD1. Germline loops: CDR1 MNHNS, CDR2 SASEGT. This CDR3 region has 15 residues. Germline trimming cut 6 bases from V and 5 bases from J; bases unmatched to any gene: 7. The CDR3 reads CASRLGTGRNEKLFF. CDR3 bases: TGTGCCAGCAGACTCGGGACAGGGAGGAATGAAAAACTGTTTTTT.